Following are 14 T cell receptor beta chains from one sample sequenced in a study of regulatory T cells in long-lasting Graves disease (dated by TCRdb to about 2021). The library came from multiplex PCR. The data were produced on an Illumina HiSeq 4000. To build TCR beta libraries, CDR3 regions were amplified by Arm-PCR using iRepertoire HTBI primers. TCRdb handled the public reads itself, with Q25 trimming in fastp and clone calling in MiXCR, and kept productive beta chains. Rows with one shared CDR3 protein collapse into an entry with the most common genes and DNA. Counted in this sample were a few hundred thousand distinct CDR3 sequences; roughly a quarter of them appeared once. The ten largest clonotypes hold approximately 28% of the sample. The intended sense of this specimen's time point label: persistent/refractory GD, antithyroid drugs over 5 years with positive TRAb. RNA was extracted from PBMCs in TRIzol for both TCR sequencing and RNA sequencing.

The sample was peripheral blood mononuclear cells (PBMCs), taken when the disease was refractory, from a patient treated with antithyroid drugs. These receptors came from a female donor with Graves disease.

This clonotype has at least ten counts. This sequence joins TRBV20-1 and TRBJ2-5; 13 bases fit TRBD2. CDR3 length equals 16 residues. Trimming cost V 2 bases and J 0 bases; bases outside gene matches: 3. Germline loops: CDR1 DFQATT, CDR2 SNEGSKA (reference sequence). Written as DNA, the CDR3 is TGCAGTGCTAGAACTACTAGCGGGAGGGACCAAGAGACCCAGTACTTC. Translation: CSARTTSGRDQETQYF.

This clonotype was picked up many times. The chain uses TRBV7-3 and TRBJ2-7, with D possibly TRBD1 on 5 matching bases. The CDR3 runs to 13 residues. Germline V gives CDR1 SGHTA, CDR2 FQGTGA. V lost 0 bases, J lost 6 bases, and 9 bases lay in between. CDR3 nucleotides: TGTGCCAGCAGCTTAACGGTAGGGGTCGAGCAGTACTTC. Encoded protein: CASSLTVGVEQYF.

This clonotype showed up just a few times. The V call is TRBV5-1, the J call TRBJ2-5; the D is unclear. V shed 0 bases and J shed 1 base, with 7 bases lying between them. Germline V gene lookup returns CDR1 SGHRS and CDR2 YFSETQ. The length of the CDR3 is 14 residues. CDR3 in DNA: TGCGCCAGCAGCTTGGGGTACCTCCAAGAGACCCAGTACTTC. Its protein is CASSLGYLQETQYF. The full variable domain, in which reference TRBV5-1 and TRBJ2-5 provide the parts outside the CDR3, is KAGVTQTPRYLIKTRGQQVTLSCSPISGHRSVSWYQQTPGQGLQFLFEYFSETQRNKGNFPGRFSGRQFSNSRSEMNVSTLELGDSALYLCASSLGYLQETQYFGPGTRLLVL.

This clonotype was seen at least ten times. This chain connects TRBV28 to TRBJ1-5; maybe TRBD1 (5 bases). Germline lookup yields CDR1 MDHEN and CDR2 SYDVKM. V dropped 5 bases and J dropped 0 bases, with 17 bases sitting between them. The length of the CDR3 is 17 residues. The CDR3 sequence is CASSPWGRGTSNQPQHF. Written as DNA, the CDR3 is TGTGCCAGCAGTCCCTGGGGTAGAGGGACTAGCAATCAGCCCCAGCATTTT. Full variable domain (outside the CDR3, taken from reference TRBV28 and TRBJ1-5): DVKVTQSSRYLVKRTGEKVFLECVQDMDHENMFWYRQDPGLGLRLIYFSYDVKMKEKGDIPEGYSVSREKKERFSLILESASTNQTSMYLCASSPWGRGTSNQPQHFGDGTRLSIL.

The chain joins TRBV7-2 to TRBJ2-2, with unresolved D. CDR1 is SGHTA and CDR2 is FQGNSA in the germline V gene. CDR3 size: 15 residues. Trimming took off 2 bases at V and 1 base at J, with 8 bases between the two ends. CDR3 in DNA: TGTGCCAGCAGCTTACGGTCAGGGAACACCGGGGAGCTGTTTTTT. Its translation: CASSLRSGNTGELFF. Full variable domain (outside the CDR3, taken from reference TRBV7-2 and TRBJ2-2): GAGVSQSPSNKVTEKGKDVELRCDPISGHTALYWYRQSLGQGLEFLIYFQGNSAPDKSGLPSDRFSAERTGGSVSTLTIQRTQQEDSAVYLCASSLRSGNTGELFFGEGSRLTVL.

The CDR3 sequence is CASSVEAKPETQYF. The DNA for the CDR3 is TGTGCCAGCAGCGTAGAGGCGAAGCCGGAGACCCAGTACTTC. The chain has TRBV9 and TRBJ2-5; D call uncertain. Germline values: CDR1 SGDLS, CDR2 YYNGEE. The CDR3 consists of 14 residues. V shed 0 bases and J shed 5 bases, with 11 bases lying between them.

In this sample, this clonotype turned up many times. CDR3 in DNA: TGTGCCAGCAGGGCAGGGGTTAAGGAGACCCAGTACTTC. The encoded protein is CASRAGVKETQYF. This chain links TRBV2 with TRBJ2-5; weak D call: TRBD1 (6 bases). The V end was cut by 6 bases, the J end by 5 bases, with 13 bases between. This CDR3 comprises 13 residues. Germline-derived CDR1 and CDR2 are SNHLY and FYNNEI.

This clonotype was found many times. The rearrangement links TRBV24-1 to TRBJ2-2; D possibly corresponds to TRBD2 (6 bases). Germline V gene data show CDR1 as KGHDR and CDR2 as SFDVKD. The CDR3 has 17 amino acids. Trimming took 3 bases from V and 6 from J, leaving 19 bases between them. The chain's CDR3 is CATSDVRLEGLAGELFF. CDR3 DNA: TGTGCCACCAGTGATGTAAGGTTGGAGGGCCTCGCCGGGGAGCTGTTTTTT.

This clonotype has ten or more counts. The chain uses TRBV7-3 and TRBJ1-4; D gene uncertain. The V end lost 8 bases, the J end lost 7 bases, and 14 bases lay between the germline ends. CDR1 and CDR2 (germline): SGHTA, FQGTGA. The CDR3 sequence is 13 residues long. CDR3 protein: CASQREVGEKLFF. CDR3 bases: TGTGCCAGCCAGCGGGAAGTGGGTGAAAAACTGTTTTTT.

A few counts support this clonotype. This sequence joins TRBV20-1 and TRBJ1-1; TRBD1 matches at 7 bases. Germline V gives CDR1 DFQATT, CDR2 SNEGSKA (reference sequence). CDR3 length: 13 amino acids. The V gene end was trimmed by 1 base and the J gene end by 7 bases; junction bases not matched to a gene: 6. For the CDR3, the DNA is TGCAGTGCTAGAGGAGGGGGCAAGGATGAAGCTTTCTTT. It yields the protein CSARGGGKDEAFF.

For the CDR3, the DNA is TGTGCCACCAGTGATTTGAGGACAGCCCAAGAGACCCAGTACTTC. It specifies CATSDLRTAQETQYF. The V call is TRBV24-1, the J call TRBJ2-5, with a tentative D call TRBD1 (6 bases). V was trimmed by 0 bases and J by 1 base, leaving 8 bases between them. This CDR3 is 15 amino acids long. Germline assignment: CDR1 KGHDR and CDR2 SFDVKD.

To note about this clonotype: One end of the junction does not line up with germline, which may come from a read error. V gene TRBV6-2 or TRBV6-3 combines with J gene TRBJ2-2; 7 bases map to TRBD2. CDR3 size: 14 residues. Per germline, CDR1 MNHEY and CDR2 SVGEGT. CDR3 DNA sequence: TGTACCAGCAGTCTTAGCGGGCTCACCGGGGAGCTGTTTTTT. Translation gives CTSSLSGLTGELFF.

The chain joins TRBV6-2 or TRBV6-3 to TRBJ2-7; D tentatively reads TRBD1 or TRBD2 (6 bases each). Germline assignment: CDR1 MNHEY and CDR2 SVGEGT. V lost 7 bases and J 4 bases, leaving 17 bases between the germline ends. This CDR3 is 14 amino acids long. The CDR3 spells CASTKGGSGYEQYF. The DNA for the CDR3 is TGTGCCAGCACCAAGGGGGGATCTGGTTACGAGCAGTACTTC.

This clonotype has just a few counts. CDR3 coding DNA: TGTGCCAGCAGGCAAGGGGGACTAGCGGGATTGGAGACCGGGGAGCTGTTTTTT. This gives the protein CASRQGGLAGLETGELFF. The genes are TRBV7-3 and TRBJ2-2; the match to TRBD2 covers 13 bases. CDR1 and CDR2 (germline): SGHTA, FQGTGA. J lost 5 bases, V lost 6 bases, and 12 bases had no gene match. The CDR3 extends over 18 amino acids.